The sequence of this T cell receptor beta chain was determined in a study of T cell responses to AZD1222 COVID-19 vaccine. Notes on the study in general: Of spike-specific TCRs, nearly half reportedly target regions left unmutated in variants. Mostly white British, mostly female donors; authors suggested clonal diversity may be underestimated. When two AZD1222 doses had been given, Spike-specific TCR breadth and depth rose. No day 14 peak samples; only post-peak repertoires were characterized.

Germline V gene data show CDR1 as SGHTA and CDR2 as FQGTGA. Trimming shortened V by 3 bases and J by 5 bases, and 25 bases separated the two germline ends. The CDR3 extends over 18 amino acids. Data came from immunoSEQ multiplex PCR; TCRdb stores just in-frame clones and leaves some out. The repertoire holds more than 95,000 clones, with about 89% as singletons. A note on this clone: Its antigen remains unknown.

The rearrangement uses TRBV7-3 and TRBJ2-5, with a weak D call TRBD2 (6 bases). The sample was peripheral blood, taken on day 0 of AZD1222 vaccination. The sequence derives from an adult in good health. As DNA, the CDR3 is TGTGCCAGCAGCTTGGGCGCGGGCGGATCTACAAGCGGGGAGACCCAGTACTTC. It codes for CASSLGAGGSTSGETQYF.